The T cell receptor beta chain under discussion was sequenced for a study of cytomegalovirus exposure and HLA in healthy donors. Study as a whole: About 179 million T cells yielded 110 million or so unique TCR beta sequences in earlier analysis. Study results and caveats: In a later analysis, TCR association rates varied by HLA locus: DRB1 most, HLA-C fewest. In vitro assays verified that three CMV-associated chains recognized CMV antigens specifically. A later analysis reportedly identified an Asian-associated ancestry cluster as carrying fewer N-insertions than the roughly 670-donor mean.

Germline values: CDR1 MDHEN, CDR2 SYDVKM. The CDR3 totals 16 residues. V shed 3 bases, J shed 2 bases, and the junction held 6 bases outside the gene matches. Amplification used 60 Vbeta primers and 13 Jbeta primers. Repertoires were generated with immunoSEQ multiplex PCR, while TCRdb's copy carries only in-frame clones and drops some. The sample table sets out some 200,000 clones. Of note for this clone: Antigen unknown.

The clonotype was recovered from a girl between 2 and 10 years old in good health and CMV-seropositive. Sequencing input: PBMCs. This chain joins TRBV28 and TRBJ2-4; 8 bases are a match to TRBD1. The CDR3: CASSFPGQETKNIQYF. CDR3 nucleotides: TGTGCCAGCAGTTTTCCGGGACAGGAAACCAAAAACATTCAGTACTTC.